The 28 T cell receptor beta chains listed next were all sequenced from one sample in a study of siplizumab effects on memory and regulatory T cells. Clones were read by immunoSEQ multiplex PCR, and TCRdb kept only the in-frame ones, dropping some. The sample carries under 100,000 clones, over 90% recorded once. Sequences were obtained from non-Treg CD4+ T cells sorted from blood. The receptors were gathered from a human donor in good health.

The rearrangement links TRBV5-1 to TRBJ1-1; D is perhaps TRBD1 (5 bases). The V gene lost 7 bases and the J gene lost 6 bases, with 22 bases spanning the gap. CDR1 is SGHRS and CDR2 is YFSETQ in the germline V gene. This CDR3 region has 15 residues. CDR3 coding DNA: TGCGCCAGCCGAACTGTAATGGGGGGGATGGCTGAAGCTTTCTTT. Amino acid sequence: CASRTVMGGMAEAFF.

Of note for this clone: At one of its ends the junction is not consistent with the germline gene, which may arise from a read error. This chain connects TRBV27 to TRBJ2-7, with 9 bases matching TRBD2. The CDR3 spans 14 residues. CDR1 is MNHEY, CDR2 SMNVEV, per germline (reference sequence). The CDR3 loop reads CASSQGTSSFEQYF. CDR3 nucleotides: TGTGCCAGCAGTCAGGGGACTAGCTCCTTCGAGCAGTACTTC.

The chain carries TRBV28 and TRBJ2-1, with 11 bases aligning to TRBD1. With 6 bases clipped from V and 6 bases from J, the junction kept 10 bases outside the gene matches. From germline, CDR1 is MDHEN and CDR2 SYDVKM. The CDR3 is 16 amino acids. The CDR3 loop is CASSGPRTGGFNEQFF. As DNA, the CDR3 is TGTGCCAGCAGCGGACCCCGGACAGGGGGCTTCAATGAGCAGTTCTTC.

The CDR3 region is CAWGQGSTEAFF. CDR3 coding DNA: TGTGCCTGGGGACAGGGGAGTACTGAAGCTTTCTTT. The chain combines TRBV30 with TRBJ1-1; TRBD1 matches 9 bases. The CDR3 extends over 12 amino acids. Germline V gene lookup returns CDR1 GTSNPN and CDR2 SVGIG (reference sequence). The ends lost 5 bases at V and 5 bases at J; junction bases unmatched: 3.

The CDR3 DNA reads TGTGCCAGTAGTCTTGGGGTTTTACAGAATGAGCAGTTCTTC. It specifies CASSLGVLQNEQFF. The chain carries TRBV19 and TRBJ2-1; no reliable D call. The CDR3 totals 14 residues. The germline V gene encodes CDR1 LNHDA and CDR2 SQIVND (reference sequence). V lost 5 bases, J lost 7 bases, and 15 bases lay in between.

The chain carries TRBV10-3 and TRBJ2-3; tentative D call: TRBD2 (5 bases). Germline assignment: CDR1 ENHRY and CDR2 SYGVKD. Trimming took 4 bases from V and 3 from J, leaving 11 bases between them. This CDR3 region has 14 residues. The CDR3 sequence: CAISVGESTDTQYF. CDR3 in DNA: TGTGCCATCAGTGTCGGGGAGTCGACAGATACGCAGTATTTT.

The J gene is TRBJ2-6, the V gene TRBV28; D unresolved. The germline V gene encodes CDR1 MDHEN and CDR2 SYDVKM. Trimming cost V 4 bases and J 0 bases, with 7 bases left between them. The CDR3 totals 15 residues. In nucleotides, the CDR3 is TGTGCCAGCAGTTCCTGGCCCTCTGGGGCCAACGTCCTGACTTTC. This codes for CASSSWPSGANVLTF.

The rearrangement joins TRBV5-1 to TRBJ1-1; D may be TRBD1 (5 bases). V was clipped by 0 bases and J by 3 bases, with 9 bases between them. This CDR3 has 14 amino acids. The V gene's germline CDR1 is SGHRS and CDR2 YFSETQ. CDR3 DNA: TGCGCCAGCAGCTTGGCTGGGGGATACACTGAAGCTTTCTTT. As protein: CASSLAGGYTEAFF.

The DNA for the CDR3 is TGTGCCAGCAGCCCCCCAGGGCTAGCGGGAATTGTAAACATTCAGTACTTC. This codes for CASSPPGLAGIVNIQYF. The chain has TRBV9 and TRBJ2-4, with 9 bases lining up with TRBD2. This CDR3 spans 17 amino acids. Trimming removed 4 bases from V and 6 bases from J; junction bases left unmatched: 14. The germline CDR1 and CDR2 sequences are SGDLS and YYNGEE.

In this sample, this clone turned up once. J is TRBJ2-2 and V is TRBV2, with D possibly TRBD2 on 6 matching bases. This CDR3 contains 16 residues. CDR1 and CDR2 from the germline V gene are SNHLY and FYNNEI. V was pared by 7 bases and J by 0 bases, with 15 bases between. The CDR3 coding sequence is TGTGCCAGCAACCATCCTGGGGGGTCGAACACCGGGGAGCTGTTTTTT. Protein sequence: CASNHPGGSNTGELFF. The variable domain in full, with the rest retrieved from reference TRBV2 and TRBJ2-2, is EPEVTQTPSHQVTQMGQEVILRCVPISNHLYFYWYRQILGQKVEFLVSFYNNEISEKSEIFDDQFSVERPDGSNFTLKIRSTKLEDSAMYFCASNHPGGSNTGELFFGEGSRLTVL.

The chain has TRBV18 and TRBJ2-6; no reliable D call. Germline loops: CDR1 KGHSH, CDR2 LQKENI. Trimming left V 3 bases short and J 0 bases short, with 12 bases between. The CDR3 has 17 residues. The CDR3 reads CASSPQAISSGANVLTF. In DNA, the CDR3 is TGTGCCAGCTCACCGCAAGCAATTAGCTCTGGGGCCAACGTCCTGACTTTC.

This chain joins TRBV19 and TRBJ1-4; 10 nucleotides agree with TRBD1. This CDR3 spans 16 amino acids. Germline trimming cut 3 bases from V and 7 bases from J; bases unmatched to any gene: 8. Per the germline V gene, CDR1 is LNHDA and CDR2 is SQIVND (reference sequence). As DNA, the CDR3 is TGTGCCAGTAGTATTTTTAGGACAGGGGGAGTTGAAAAACTGTTTTTT. Translating gives CASSIFRTGGVEKLFF.

The rearrangement links TRBV28 to TRBJ1-2, with 7 bases aligning to TRBD1. The germline CDR1 and CDR2 sequences are MDHEN and SYDVKM. The length of the CDR3 is 12 residues. V gave up 9 bases and J gave up 5 bases; unmatched junction bases: 6. The CDR3 protein is CASTGTAYGYTF. The DNA of the CDR3 is TGTGCCAGTACCGGGACAGCTTATGGCTACACCTTC.

V and J are TRBV5-4 and TRBJ2-2, with TRBD2 matching 8 bases. The J segment lost 10 bases and the V segment lost 0 bases, leaving 8 bases of the junction unmatched. Per germline, CDR1 SGHNT and CDR2 YYREEE (reference sequence). CDR3 length: 15 amino acids. The CDR3 DNA sequence: TGTGCCAGCAGCTTGGGGAGCGGGAGTGACGTGGAGCTGTTTTTT. Its protein is CASSLGSGSDVELFF.

On this clone itself: Other DNA sequences in this sample translate to the same CDR3. The chain couples TRBV13 to TRBJ2-7; D is unclear. Trimming removed 3 bases at V and 3 bases at J, with 6 bases between. Germline assignment: CDR1 PRHDT and CDR2 FYEKMQ (reference sequence). This CDR3 is 12 amino acids long. CDR3 region: CASSLGYYEQYF. CDR3 DNA sequence: TGTGCCAGCAGCTTGGGCTACTACGAGCAGTACTTC.

The V and J genes are TRBV7-7 and TRBJ2-1; either TRBD1 or TRBD2 may supply D (5 bases each). The V end was cut by 0 bases, the J end by 6 bases, with 12 bases between. Germline assignment: CDR1 SSHAT and CDR2 FNYEAQ (reference sequence). The CDR3 spans 15 residues. Here the CDR3 reads CASSLAGPKSNEQFF. The CDR3 DNA follows: TGTGCCAGCAGCTTAGCGGGACCCAAAAGCAATGAGCAGTTCTTC.

The V call is TRBV6-5, the J call TRBJ1-3; 9 positions match TRBD1. The germline V gene encodes CDR1 MNHEY and CDR2 SVGAGI. V shed 7 bases and J 2 bases; nucleotides not matched to a gene: 3. The CDR3 has 14 amino acids. The CDR3 DNA is TGTGCCAGCACATGGGACAGGGCTGGAAACACCATATATTTT. Translating it yields CASTWDRAGNTIYF.

The chain couples TRBV10-3 to TRBJ2-1; D is perhaps TRBD1 or TRBD2 (5 bases each). The CDR3 extends over 19 amino acids. Germline CDR1 and CDR2: ENHRY and SYGVKD. V lost 4 bases to trimming and J lost 0 bases, with 22 bases between them. The CDR3 is CAISGGSSTEPSSYNEQFF. The CDR3 DNA sequence: TGTGCCATCAGTGGGGGGAGTAGCACAGAACCCAGCTCCTACAATGAGCAGTTCTTC.

This chain links TRBV9 with TRBJ2-7, with 10 bases that match TRBD2. The trim removed 4 bases at V and 4 bases at J, leaving 14 bases unmatched. CDR1 is SGDLS, CDR2 YYNGEE, per germline. The CDR3 contains 17 residues. The CDR3 spells CASSPLKGTSVAYEQYF. For the CDR3, the DNA is TGTGCCAGCAGCCCCCTCAAAGGGACTAGCGTTGCATACGAGCAGTACTTC. Full variable domain (remainder filled in from reference TRBV9 and TRBJ2-7): DSGVTQTPKHLITATGQRVTLRCSPRSGDLSVYWYQQSLDQGLQFLIQYYNGEERAKGNILERFSAQQFPDLHSELNLSSLELGDSALYFCASSPLKGTSVAYEQYFGPGTRLTVT.

This chain connects TRBV9 to TRBJ1-2, with 9 bases that match TRBD1. With V trimmed by 2 bases and J by 8 bases, 7 bases remained unmatched. The CDR3 has 14 residues. The germline CDR1 and CDR2 sequences are SGDLS and YYNGEE. CDR3 sequence: CASSVTGQGLGYTF. In DNA, the CDR3 is TGTGCCAGCAGCGTTACGGGACAGGGACTCGGCTACACCTTC. The full variable domain, in which reference TRBV9 and TRBJ1-2 provide the parts outside the CDR3, is DSGVTQTPKHLITATGQRVTLRCSPRSGDLSVYWYQQSLDQGLQFLIQYYNGEERAKGNILERFSAQQFPDLHSELNLSSLELGDSALYFCASSVTGQGLGYTFGSGTRLTVV.

The V call is TRBV15, the J call TRBJ2-5, with D possibly being TRBD1 or TRBD2 (5 bases each). The J call may not be correct, given that the DNA end is closer to TRBJ2-7. Germline lookup yields CDR1 LNHNV and CDR2 YYDKDF (reference sequence). CDR3 size: 12 residues. The CDR3 here is CATRGLSYEQYF. CDR3 DNA sequence: TGTGCCACCCGGGGCCTTTCCTACGAGCAGTACTTC.

This clone has just one count. The DNA of the CDR3 is TGTGCCACCCGGCTCACAGATACGCAGTATTTT. Amino acids: CATRLTDTQYF. This sequence joins TRBV28 and TRBJ2-3; no firm D call. Germline-derived CDR1 and CDR2 are MDHEN and SYDVKM. CDR3 length: 11 residues. V was trimmed by 10 bases and J by 2 bases, leaving 7 bases between them.

The gene calls are TRBV19 and TRBJ1-1; D gene ambiguous. Trimming stripped 3 bases from V and 5 bases from J, with 13 bases between. This CDR3 region has 14 residues. Germline loops: CDR1 LNHDA, CDR2 SQIVND (reference sequence). The CDR3 loop is CASSIVRTRTEAFF. CDR3 DNA: TGTGCCAGTAGTATCGTTCGTACTCGGACTGAAGCTTTCTTT.

The chain recombines TRBV29-1 with TRBJ2-7; D gene uncertain. Germline-derived CDR1 and CDR2 are SQVTM and ANQGSEA. This CDR3 has 12 amino acids. V was trimmed by 4 bases and J by 0 bases, leaving 7 bases between them. CDR3 sequence (DNA): TGCAGCGTTGGGCGGCACTCCTACGAGCAGTACTTC. Protein: CSVGRHSYEQYF.

The chain joins TRBV28 to TRBJ2-7; D remains ambiguous. Trimming took 3 bases from V and 9 from J, leaving 18 bases between them. CDR1 is MDHEN, CDR2 SYDVKM, per germline. CDR3 length: 14 amino acids. CDR3: CASSFGPAYPAQYF. Written as DNA, the CDR3 is TGTGCCAGCAGTTTCGGACCGGCATACCCCGCGCAGTACTTC.

The chain carries TRBV11-2 and TRBJ2-2, with no clear D. This CDR3 has 14 residues. Trimming took 1 base from V and 2 from J, leaving 5 bases between them. CDR1 is SGHAT and CDR2 is FQNNGV in the germline V gene. The CDR3 reads CASSLVSNTGELFF. CDR3 nucleotide sequence: TGTGCCAGCAGCTTAGTGTCCAACACCGGGGAGCTGTTTTTT.

The chain combines TRBV7-3 with TRBJ2-7; 10 nucleotides agree with TRBD2. Trimming cost V 0 bases and J 4 bases; bases outside gene matches: 9. The CDR3 is 17 residues long. Germline V gene lookup returns CDR1 SGHTA and CDR2 FQGTGA. This chain's CDR3 is CASSLTRVAGGVYEQYF. The DNA of the CDR3 is TGTGCCAGCAGCTTAACCCGGGTAGCGGGAGGTGTGTACGAGCAGTACTTC.

V and J are TRBV2 and TRBJ1-2, with D uncertain. The germline V gene has CDR1 SNHLY and CDR2 FYNNEI. The CDR3 length is 14 residues. The V and J ends lost 1 base and 8 bases respectively, with 14 bases between them. The CDR3 region is CASSEEGRQGGYTF. The CDR3 bases are TGTGCCAGCAGTGAAGAGGGCAGGCAAGGGGGCTACACCTTC.